The 13 T cell receptor beta chains listed next were all sequenced from one sample in a study of beta chain features in type 1 diabetes (dated by TCRdb to 2016 to 2018). What the work shows at the level of the full study, not this receptor alone: A moderate but significant shortening of TCRB CDR3 length was observed in type 1 diabetes patients in all four CD4+ subsets.

Antigens of these TCRs are unknown. Libraries were constructed by the immunoSEQ multiplex PCR assay. The High Capacity cDNA Reverse Transcription Kit was used to reverse transcribe all of the isolated RNA, meaning that expressed TCRB transcripts were what got sequenced. TCRdb took this table from immuneACCESS and kept in-frame rearrangements with V and J called. Such tables lack part of the clones; where checked against another copy, unresolved V genes explain under half of the gap, and the rest is unexplained. Across this sample there are over 200,000 clones, with 11% seen only once. The ten largest clonotypes hold around 0.017% of the sample. The sample consisted of naive CD4+ T cells from blood. This specimen's cell subset or site label, per the study, means: true naive CD4+ T cells. The receptors shown here come from a man aged 25 to 40 with type 1 diabetes.

In its sample, this clone was seen a few times. This sequence joins TRBV2 and TRBJ2-7; D unresolved. The V end was cut by 8 bases, the J end by 4 bases, with 9 bases between. This CDR3 contains 11 residues. Germline assignment: CDR1 SNHLY and CDR2 FYNNEI. The CDR3 sequence: CASARFYEQYF. Here the CDR3 DNA reads TGTGCCAGCGCCAGGTTTTACGAGCAGTACTTC.

This chain links TRBV7-8 with TRBJ2-3; no clear D. V was clipped by 3 bases and J by 7 bases, with 8 bases between them. The CDR3 has 12 amino acids. From germline, CDR1 is SGHVS and CDR2 FQNEAQ. For the CDR3, the DNA is TGTGCCAGCAGCTTCGAACTCCATACGCAGTATTTT. Translating it yields CASSFELHTQYF.

Written as DNA, the CDR3 is TGTGCCAGCAGCTTCCCTCCAGGGGGAATCACTGAAGCTTTCTTT. Translation gives CASSFPPGGITEAFF. The J gene is TRBJ1-1, the V gene TRBV5-6; TRBD1 aligns across 7 bases. This CDR3 has 15 amino acids. V was pared by 2 bases and J by 4 bases, with 8 bases of the junction left unmatched. The germline V gene encodes CDR1 SGHDT and CDR2 YYEEEE.

The chain combines TRBV28 with TRBJ2-7; a possible D gene is TRBD1 (6 bases). Per the germline V gene, CDR1 is MDHEN and CDR2 is SYDVKM. V gave up 6 bases and J gave up 0 bases, with 12 bases separating them. The CDR3 totals 14 residues. This CDR3 reads CASSRPGASYEQYF. The CDR3 coding sequence is TGTGCCAGCAGCCGTCCAGGGGCCTCCTACGAGCAGTACTTC.

This clone was seen a few times. The CDR3 nucleotides read TGTGCCTGGAGTGGACAGGCCGGCACTGAAGCTTTCTTT. This codes for CAWSGQAGTEAFF. J is TRBJ1-1 and V is TRBV30, with TRBD1 as a possible D gene (6 bases). CDR1 is GTSNPN, CDR2 SVGIG, per germline (reference sequence). The length of the CDR3 is 13 residues. The V and J ends lost 1 base and 4 bases respectively, with 10 bases between them. The whole variable domain, remainder taken from reference TRBV30 and TRBJ1-1, is SQTIHQWPATLVQPVGSPLSLECTVEGTSNPNLYWYRQAAGRGLQLLFYSVGIGQISSEVPQNLSASRPQDRQFILSSKKLLLSDSGFYLCAWSGQAGTEAFFGQGTRLTVV.

The rearrangement joins TRBV15 to TRBJ2-1; 9 bases map to TRBD2. From germline, CDR1 is LNHNV and CDR2 YYDKDF (reference sequence). The J segment lost 9 bases and the V segment lost 5 bases, leaving 11 bases of the junction unmatched. CDR3 length: 15 residues. The CDR3 DNA reads TGTGCCACCAGCGGAATCCAGCGGGGGGCGGGTGAGCAGTTCTTC. It is translated as CATSGIQRGAGEQFF.

This CDR3 is CASSYTGTGVHEQYF. The DNA for the CDR3 is TGTGCCAGCAGTTACACCGGGACAGGGGTCCACGAGCAGTACTTC. The chain employs TRBV6-5 and TRBJ2-7, with 10 bases matching TRBD1. Looked up from germline, CDR1 is MNHEY and CDR2 is SVGAGI. V trimming: 2 bases; J trimming: 5 bases; junction bases outside the gene matches: 6. The CDR3 contains 15 residues.

The rearrangement joins TRBV4-1 to TRBJ2-3; TRBD2 aligns across 9 bases. V gave up 2 bases and J gave up 6 bases; unmatched junction bases: 12. The CDR3 covers 17 residues. The germline CDR1 and CDR2 sequences are MGHRA and YSYEKL. The chain's CDR3 is CASSQPAKRGVGDTQYF. The DNA of the CDR3 is TGCGCCAGCAGCCAACCTGCTAAGCGGGGGGTCGGGGATACGCAGTATTTT.

This clone appeared a few times. The V gene is TRBV30, the J gene TRBJ2-1, with D unclear. Trimming cost V 1 base and J 3 bases, with 4 bases left between them. The CDR3 is 12 residues long. CDR1 and CDR2 (germline): GTSNPN, SVGIG (reference sequence). Written as DNA, the CDR3 is TGTGCCTGGAGTGCCTACTACAATGAGCAGTTCTTC. Its translation is CAWSAYYNEQFF.

The rearrangement joins TRBV4-3 to TRBJ2-4; a weak D match, TRBD2 (6 bases). The germline V and J ends were trimmed by 1 base and 3 bases, with 10 bases remaining between them. Germline CDR1 is LGHNA and CDR2 is YSLEER. CDR3 length: 15 amino acids. CDR3 nucleotides: TGCGCCAGCAGCCAAGGCGATAGCGGCAAAAACATTCAGTACTTC. The encoded protein is CASSQGDSGKNIQYF.

This chain joins TRBV9 and TRBJ2-2; D might be TRBD2 (6 bases). The CDR3 loop spans 16 amino acids. V shed 5 bases and J shed 1 base, with 15 bases lying between them. Germline-derived CDR1 and CDR2 are SGDLS and YYNGEE. CDR3 sequence (DNA): TGTGCCAGCAGGTTGGGGGGTAATATGAACACCGGGGAGCTGTTTTTT. Protein: CASRLGGNMNTGELFF.

The chain has TRBV5-1 and TRBJ2-1, with 10 bases aligning to TRBD2. CDR1 and CDR2 (germline): SGHRS, YFSETQ. CDR3 size: 15 residues. The trim removed 1 base at V and 4 bases at J, leaving 2 bases unmatched. The CDR3 loop reads CASSLTTSGYNEQFF. DNA of the CDR3: TGCGCCAGCAGCTTGACGACTAGCGGGTACAATGAGCAGTTCTTC.

This CDR3 reads CASSARTGVPMALHF. DNA of the CDR3: TGTGCCAGCAGTGCTCGGACAGGGGTCCCTATGGCCCTCCACTTT. V usage is TRBV2 and J usage is TRBJ1-6; 9 bases are shared with TRBD1. The V gene's germline CDR1 is SNHLY and CDR2 FYNNEI. The trim removed 4 bases at V and 14 bases at J, leaving 12 bases unmatched. The CDR3 runs to 15 residues.